This T cell receptor beta chain was captured in a study of T cells after posttransplantation cyclophosphamide. Regarding the study as a whole: TRB overlap between skin or GI tissue T cells and blood was limited. Later blood repertoires were often dominated by clones from the donor CD8+ memory compartment. Recipient CMV seropositivity and CMV reactivation strongly tracked TRB clonality.

On the day of bone marrow donation, the related graft donor provided peripheral blood. Generated by immunoSEQ multiplex PCR, the TCRdb table keeps only in-frame clones and is missing some. This repertoire holds tens of thousands of clones, and none appear only once. The V and J ends lost 0 bases and 4 bases, in that order; junction bases with no gene match: 3. CDR1 and CDR2 (germline): SGDLS, YYNGEE. The CDR3 covers 15 residues. This clone was counted ten times or more. Its specificity is unknown. The material sequenced was PBMCs. The receptor was derived from a woman in her 50s in good health and a related stem cell transplant donor. The J gene is TRBJ2-2, the V gene TRBV9; 7 bases match TRBD2. The CDR3 region is CASSVAPSGTGELFF. CDR3 coding DNA: TGTGCCAGCAGCGTAGCTCCTAGCGGCACCGGGGAGCTGTTTTTT.